The source of this TCR beta chain is a study of identical twins (TCRdb year 2016). The study in broad terms: To test whether fetal clonotypes persist, the study used deep sequencing on TCR alpha and beta repertoires from monozygotic twins, unrelated adults of various ages, and cord blood. To rule out contamination, replicate twin experiments were performed at different times with different library preparation protocols.

The full study reports these points: Because the same donors could not be followed over many years, conclusions were based on cross-sectional statistical analysis. Zero-insertion analyses could be partly confounded by invariant T cells such as MAIT and iNKT, though diverse VJ usage argued against such confounding for most clonotypes. Out-of-frame TCR alpha sequences shared between twins showed an excess of low generation-probability sequences compared with coincidental sharing between unrelated individuals. Excess twin sharing in beta out-of-frame sequences was weaker because fewer shared sequences lowered the signal-to-noise ratio. Abundant cord blood beta clonotypes had fewer insertions, young adult naive repertoires showed a similar but weaker trend, and memory repertoires showed no such trend. Recombination models systematically underestimated out-of-frame TCR alpha sharing in monozygotic twins but agreed with sharing between unrelated individuals.

All donors were healthy Caucasians. Miltenyi CD45RO+ enrichment and human naive T-cell isolation kits were used to isolate memory (CD45RO+) and naive T cells from PBMC. Libraries were made using 5' RACE. TCRdb names Illumina HiSeq 2000 as the instrument used. Template switching introduced a universal primer binding site; the final cDNA contained a unique molecular identifier, enabling accurate counting of TCR cDNA molecules. Specific primers in the conserved constant-segment region were used to synthesize first-strand cDNA for TCR alpha and beta chains. To control for contamination, every cDNA library was double barcoded, receiving both a SMART-Mk sample barcode and Illumina barcodes. Two successive PCR steps introduced TruSeq adapter sequences along with Illumina sample barcodes. The Illumina HiSeq platform was used with custom primers to sequence TCR alpha and beta cDNA libraries. In the authors' own workflow: Unique molecular identifiers were extracted from raw reads with MiGEC, and CDR3 positions were determined with MiXCR. For each individual, recombination models were inferred using an EM algorithm with the repgenHMM and IGoR tools. The tcR package in R was used for shared clonotype analysis, with sharing normalized by the product of cloneset sizes. Out-of-frame nonproductive sequences were analyzed to study raw recombination free of thymic and clonal selection effects. TCRdb trimmed public reads at Q25 via fastp, called clones via MiXCR and kept in-frame beta chains. Each record represents a unique CDR3 protein, reported with the most common genes and DNA among its rows. TCRdb, not the original authors, processed these V and J calls. Recorded for this sample are a few hundred thousand distinct CDR3 sequences; 10% to 13% of them occurred a single time. About a tenth of the sample is held by the ten biggest clonotypes.

Many counts were recorded for this clonotype. It lacks a known antigen. No quality values exist for individual bases; no much larger clone is one base distant. The CDR1 and CDR2 encoded by the germline V gene are KGHDR and SFDVKD. CDR3 length: 16 amino acids, cysteine to phenylalanine. Just CDR3 DNA is preserved here, 48 bases in frame from base 1. V lost 0 bases and J lost 10 bases; the stretch between them is 19 bases long. What was sequenced was memory T cells sorted from blood. The sample's cell subset or site label, in plain terms: CD45RO+ enriched T cells. The sequence came from a man aged 45-60 years in good health. The chain is encoded by TRBV24-1 joined to TRBJ2-3; possibly the D gene is TRBD2, per 6 matching bases. This receptor has the CDR3 CATSDLQAGGKGPQYF. The bases are TGTGCCACCAGTGATTTGCAGGCCGGGGGAAAGGGGCCGCAGTATTTT.